This TCR beta chain was captured in a study of sequential checkpoint blockade in melanoma. Turning to the study itself: Both treatment sequences were followed by maintenance nivolumab. DNA from around 90 pretreatment tumor samples underwent TCRβ immunosequencing. After nivolumab or ipilimumab alone, about two dozen patients had week-13 rebiopsies.

Treatment: randomized to nivolumab then ipilimumab (arm A) or the reverse (arm B). Patients had received no earlier DNA-damaging chemotherapy. Trimming shortened V by 1 base and J by 4 bases, and 12 bases separated the two germline ends. The CDR3 is made up of 15 amino acids. Germline V CDR1 and CDR2: SGHRS, YFSETQ. TCRdb keeps only in-frame clones here, not all; method: immunoSEQ multiplex PCR. The sample comprises 5,700 or so clones, approximately 20% of which are singletons, and about 10% rests with the top ten. The source is a human donor with melanoma. The sample consisted of tumor tissue (inferred from file names), taken from a patient given nivolumab and ipilimumab in sequence. V is TRBV5-1 and J is TRBJ2-1; D is possibly TRBD1 (6 bases). CDR3 region: CASSLYRAGYNEQFF. In nucleotides, the CDR3 is TGCGCCAGCAGCTTGTACAGGGCAGGGTACAATGAGCAGTTCTTC. Supplemented by reference TRBV5-1 and TRBJ2-1, the full variable domain reads KAGVTQTPRYLIKTRGQQVTLSCSPISGHRSVSWYQQTPGQGLQFLFEYFSETQRNKGNFPGRFSGRQFSNSRSEMNVSTLELGDSALYLCASSLYRAGYNEQFFGPGTRLTVL.